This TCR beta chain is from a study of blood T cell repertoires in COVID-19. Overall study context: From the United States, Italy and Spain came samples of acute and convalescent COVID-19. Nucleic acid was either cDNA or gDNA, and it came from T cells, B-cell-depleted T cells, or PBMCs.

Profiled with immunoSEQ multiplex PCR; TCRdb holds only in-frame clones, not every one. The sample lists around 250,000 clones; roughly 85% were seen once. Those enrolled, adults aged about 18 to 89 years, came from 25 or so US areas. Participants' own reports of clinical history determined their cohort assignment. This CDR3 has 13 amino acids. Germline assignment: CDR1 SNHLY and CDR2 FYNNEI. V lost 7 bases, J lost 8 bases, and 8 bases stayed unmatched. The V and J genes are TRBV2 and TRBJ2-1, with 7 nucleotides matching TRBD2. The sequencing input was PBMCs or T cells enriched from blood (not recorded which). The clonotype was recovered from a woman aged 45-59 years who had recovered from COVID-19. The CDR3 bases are TGTGCCAGCAAAGAGCGGGAATTGGATGAGCAGTTCTTC. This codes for CASKERELDEQFF.